This note documents a single T cell receptor beta chain sequence. It has no known antigen specificity. There are no base qualities to consult, and no much larger clone falls within one base. These data come from a study of shared clonotypes between healthy human individuals (TCRdb year 2020). Concerning the study at large: The cohort comprised two women and three men aged 18 to 49 years. Per donor, leukapheresis produced somewhere between about 0.85 and 10 billion PBMCs. Blood TCR repertoires of roughly five healthy adults were deeply sequenced to estimate repertoire size and the extent of clonotype sharing between individuals. Libraries were prepared and TCR repertoires were sequenced by different laboratories using diverse techniques, in order to increase sequencing depth and limit assay-specific biases. For each donor, three plates each were used for CD4 naive and CD4 memory, two plates were used for CD8 naive, and one plate was used for CD8 memory.

Results and caveats for the whole study, not just this receptor: Only blood was sampled, and tissue TCR repertoires likely differ from those in blood. Naive subsets generally had larger estimated clonotype richness than memory subsets. Compared with non-shared clonotypes, clonotypes shared by all four sorted-subset donors had higher generation probabilities. Based on pairwise subsampling, the degree of clonotype sharing among donors was expected to be affected by sequencing depth. Rarefaction of sorted-subset datasets indicated incomplete sequencing despite the large sequencing depth. The genetic and exposure-history diversity represented was limited by the small number of donors. Across a few donors, roughly 5.4% of naive CD4, 3.5% of naive CD8, 2.3% of memory CD4, and over 0.35% of memory CD8 clonotypes were shared.

Using the deep immunoSEQ assay, TCR CDR3 regions were amplified from genomic DNA by multiplex PCR. Extracted genomic DNA from each cell subset was distributed evenly across all wells of several immunoSEQ 96-well plates, and each plate was treated as a replicate. For sorted subsets, roughly 190 ng of genomic DNA, equivalent to 25,000 to 35,000 T cell genomes, went into each replicate PCR. Purified libraries were measured with a Qubit 3.0 fluorometer, size-checked on a Bioanalyzer 2100, and measured again with the KAPA Library Quantification kit. Every immunoSEQ 96-well plate was sequenced on a dedicated single-read 150-cycle Illumina NextSeq 550 flow cell. On the study's bioinformatics: Because only junctional sequences without quality scores were contained in the immunoSEQ output, filtering matching that applied to full-length reads could not be performed. To assign V/J genes and CDR3, sequences were annotated against IMGT germline references using PyIR, a Python wrapper for IgBLAST v1.9. Reads were filtered out if the reads had weak V/J assignments (E-value above 1e-6), no CDR3, stop codons, out-of-frame junctions, or ambiguous translated residues. V3J clonotypes were defined as sequences sharing an identical inferred V gene, J gene, and CDR3 amino acid sequence. The percentage overlap between two repertoires was calculated by dividing the number of shared unique clonotypes by the size of the smaller repertoire. Repertoire richness was assessed with RTK rarefaction, the Chao1 estimator, and Recon v2.1 estimates of unobserved clonotypes. Generation probabilities were computed with OLGA for all TCRbeta clonotypes obtained by the gDNA method from a handful of donors. Sourced from immuneACCESS, this table was stored by TCRdb with only in-frame sequences that have V and J called. A share of the clones is absent; for the studies checked, an unresolved V gene accounts for under half, and the remainder has no known explanation. V, J and clone size derive from that table, while D and trimming were established from the DNA sequence. In this sample the table shows about 2.4 million clones, over 85% of which occur a single time. In total, the top ten clones hold 0.35% to 0.45% of the sample.

Healthy HIV-negative adults with no recently reported acute infections or vaccinations were included as donors. Every donor was a Caucasian adult living in Nashville, Tennessee, USA. CD4+ T cells were enriched through magnetic negative selection, after which naive cells were positively selected on CD45RA and the remaining negative fraction served as the memory subset. Blood was collected by leukapheresis, and PBMCs were isolated by Ficoll-Histopaque density gradient centrifugation and then cryopreserved in liquid nitrogen vapor phase. Analytical flow cytometry was used to check the purity and quantity of every magnetically sorted T cell population. Genomic DNA was isolated from every sorted fraction and measured by UV absorbance on a Nanodrop 2000c. The germline V gene specifies SQVTM as CDR1 and ANQGSEA as CDR2. The CDR3, from cysteine to phenylalanine, totals 14 residues. The only DNA kept is the CDR3, 42 bases in frame from the first base. V is pared back by 6 bases and J by 8 bases, with 19 bases lying between the germline termini.

This chain is built from TRBV29-1 and TRBJ1-4; TRBD1 might be the D gene, on 6 matching bases. The receptor was derived from a man between 18 and 35 years old in good health. Some clones in this sample may be carry-over from other donors' samples. Sequenced material: naive CD4+ T cells from PBMCs. Explained via the paper, the cell subset or site label denotes: CD45RA+ positively selected. The nucleotide sequence reads as follows: TGCAGCGTCCTAAAACAGGGAATGGGGGAAAAACTGTTTTTT. Its protein is CSVLKQGMGEKLFF. With the portions outside the CDR3 filled from the reference TRBV29-1 and TRBJ1-4 genes, the complete variable region becomes SAVISQKPSRDICQRGTSLTIQCQVDSQVTMMFWYRQQPGQSLTLIATANQGSEATYESGFVIDKFPISRPNLTFSTLTVSNMSPEDSSIYLCSVLKQGMGEKLFFGSGTQLSVL.